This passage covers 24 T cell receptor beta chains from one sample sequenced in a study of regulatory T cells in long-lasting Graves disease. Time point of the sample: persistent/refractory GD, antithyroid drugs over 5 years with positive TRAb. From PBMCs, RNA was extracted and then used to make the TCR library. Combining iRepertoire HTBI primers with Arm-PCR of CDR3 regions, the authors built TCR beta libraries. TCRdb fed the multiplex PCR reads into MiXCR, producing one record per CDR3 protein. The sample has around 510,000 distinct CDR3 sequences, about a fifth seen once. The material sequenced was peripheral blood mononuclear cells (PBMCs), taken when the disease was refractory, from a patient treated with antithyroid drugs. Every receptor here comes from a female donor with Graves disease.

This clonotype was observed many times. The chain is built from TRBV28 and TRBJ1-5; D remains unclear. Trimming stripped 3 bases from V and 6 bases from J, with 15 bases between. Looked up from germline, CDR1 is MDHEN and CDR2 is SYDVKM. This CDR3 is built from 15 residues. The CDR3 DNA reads TGTGCCAGCAGTTTTTATCTTAGGGTTGGTCAGCCCCAGCATTTT. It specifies CASSFYLRVGQPQHF.

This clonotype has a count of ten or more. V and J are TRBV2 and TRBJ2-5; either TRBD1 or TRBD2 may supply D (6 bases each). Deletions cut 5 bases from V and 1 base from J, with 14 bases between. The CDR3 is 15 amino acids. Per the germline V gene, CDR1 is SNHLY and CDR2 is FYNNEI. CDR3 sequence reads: CASSNRVAVQETQYF. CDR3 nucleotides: TGTGCCAGCAGTAACAGGGTAGCGGTCCAAGAGACCCAGTACTTC.

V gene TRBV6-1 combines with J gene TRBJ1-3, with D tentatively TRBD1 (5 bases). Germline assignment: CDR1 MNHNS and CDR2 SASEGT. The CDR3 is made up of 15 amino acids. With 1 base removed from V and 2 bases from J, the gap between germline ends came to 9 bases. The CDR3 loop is CASSEDRGAGNTIYF. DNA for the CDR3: TGTGCCAGCAGTGAAGATCGAGGGGCTGGAAACACCATATATTTT.

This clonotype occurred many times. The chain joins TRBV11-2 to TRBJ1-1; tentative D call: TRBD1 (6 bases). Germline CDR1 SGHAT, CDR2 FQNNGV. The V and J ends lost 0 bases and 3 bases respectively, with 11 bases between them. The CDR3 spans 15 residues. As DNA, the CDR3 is TGTGCCAGCAGCTTAGATTTAGGGGGGTACACTGAAGCTTTCTTT. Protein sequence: CASSLDLGGYTEAFF.

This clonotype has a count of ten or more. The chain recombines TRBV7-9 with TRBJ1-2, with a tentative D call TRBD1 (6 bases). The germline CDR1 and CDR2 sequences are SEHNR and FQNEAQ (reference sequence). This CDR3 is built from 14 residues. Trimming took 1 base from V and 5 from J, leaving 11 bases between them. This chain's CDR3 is CASSLEGRGYGYTF. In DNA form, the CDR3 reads TGTGCCAGCAGCTTAGAGGGCAGGGGATATGGCTACACCTTC. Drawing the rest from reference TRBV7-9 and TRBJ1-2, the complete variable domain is DTGVSQNPRHKITKRGQNVTFRCDPISEHNRLYWYRQTLGQGPEFLTYFQNEAQLEKSRLLSDRFSAERPKGSFSTLEIQRTEQGDSAMYLCASSLEGRGYGYTFGSGTRLTVV.

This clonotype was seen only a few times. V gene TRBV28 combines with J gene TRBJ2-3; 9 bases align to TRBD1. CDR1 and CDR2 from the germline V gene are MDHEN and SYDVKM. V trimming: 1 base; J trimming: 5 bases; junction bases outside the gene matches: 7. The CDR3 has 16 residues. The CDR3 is CASSLLRTGVLDTQYF. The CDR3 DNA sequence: TGTGCCAGCAGTTTATTACGGACAGGGGTGTTAGATACGCAGTATTTT.

CDR3 loop: CASSLVSRPKNIQYF. DNA for the CDR3: TGTGCCAGCAGCTTAGTATCCCGGCCCAAAAACATTCAGTACTTC. The V and J genes are TRBV7-2 and TRBJ2-4, with no clear D. The CDR3 extends over 15 amino acids. Germline-derived CDR1 and CDR2 are SGHTA and FQGNSA. V was shortened by 1 base and J by 2 bases, with 9 bases between the two germline ends. Complete variable domain (other parts from reference TRBV7-2 and TRBJ2-4): GAGVSQSPSNKVTEKGKDVELRCDPISGHTALYWYRQSLGQGLEFLIYFQGNSAPDKSGLPSDRFSAERTGGSVSTLTIQRTQQEDSAVYLCASSLVSRPKNIQYFGAGTRLSVL.

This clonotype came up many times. The CDR3: CSARRRDREGYGYTF. The CDR3 bases are TGCAGTGCTAGGAGGCGAGACAGGGAGGGCTATGGCTACACCTTC. This chain uses TRBV20-1 with TRBJ1-2, with 7 bases matching TRBD1. V trimming: 3 bases; J trimming: 4 bases; junction bases outside the gene matches: 11. CDR3 size: 15 residues. CDR1 is DFQATT and CDR2 is SNEGSKA in the germline V gene (reference sequence).

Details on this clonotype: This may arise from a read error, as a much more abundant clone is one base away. The CDR3 here is CSVDPGVWGYTF. In DNA form, the CDR3 reads TGCAGCGTTGACCCAGGGGTATGGGGCTACACCTTC. The V gene is TRBV29-1, the J gene TRBJ1-2, with D possibly TRBD1 on 6 matching bases. V lost 3 bases and J lost 8, with 13 bases in between. Germline values: CDR1 SQVTM, CDR2 ANQGSEA. The CDR3 covers 12 residues.

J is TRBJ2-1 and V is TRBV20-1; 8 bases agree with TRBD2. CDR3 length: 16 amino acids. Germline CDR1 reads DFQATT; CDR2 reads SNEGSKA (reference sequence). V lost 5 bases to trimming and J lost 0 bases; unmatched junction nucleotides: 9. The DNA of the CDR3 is TGCAGTGCTGGGGCACTAGCGGCCAGCTCCTACAATGAGCAGTTCTTC. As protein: CSAGALAASSYNEQFF.

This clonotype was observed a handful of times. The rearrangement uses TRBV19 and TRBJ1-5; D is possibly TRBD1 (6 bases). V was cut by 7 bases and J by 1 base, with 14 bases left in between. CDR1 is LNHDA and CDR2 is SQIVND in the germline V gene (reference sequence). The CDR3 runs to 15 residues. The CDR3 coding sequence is TGTGCCAGTACTTTTGGGGGGGGCAGCAATCAGCCCCAGCATTTT. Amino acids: CASTFGGGSNQPQHF.

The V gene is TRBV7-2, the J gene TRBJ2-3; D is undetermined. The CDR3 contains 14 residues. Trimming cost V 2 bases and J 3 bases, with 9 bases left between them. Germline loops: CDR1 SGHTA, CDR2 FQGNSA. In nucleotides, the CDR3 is TGTGCCAGCAGCTTAACCTTGTTAACAGATACGCAGTATTTT. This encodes CASSLTLLTDTQYF.

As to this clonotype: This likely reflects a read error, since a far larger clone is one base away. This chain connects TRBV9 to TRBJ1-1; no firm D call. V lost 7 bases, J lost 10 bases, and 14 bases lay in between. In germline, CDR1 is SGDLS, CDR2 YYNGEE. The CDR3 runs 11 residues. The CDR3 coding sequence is TGTGCCAGCGTATTCGGGCCGGGAGCTTTCTTT. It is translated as CASVFGPGAFF. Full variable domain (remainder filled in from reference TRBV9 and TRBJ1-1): DSGVTQTPKHLITATGQRVTLRCSPRSGDLSVYWYQQSLDQGLQFLIQYYNGEERAKGNILERFSAQQFPDLHSELNLSSLELGDSALYFCASVFGPGAFFGQGTRLTVV.

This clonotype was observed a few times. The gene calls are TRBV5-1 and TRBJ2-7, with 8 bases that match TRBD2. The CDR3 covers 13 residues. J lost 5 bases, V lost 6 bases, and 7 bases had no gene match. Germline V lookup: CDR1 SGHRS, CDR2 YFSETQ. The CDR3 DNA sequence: TGCGCCAGCACCCAGCGGGAGAGTGACGAGCAGTACTTC. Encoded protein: CASTQRESDEQYF.

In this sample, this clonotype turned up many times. This CDR3 is CASSYPMDRVGYEQYF. The DNA for the CDR3 is TGTGCCAGCAGTTACCCGATGGACAGGGTTGGTTACGAGCAGTACTTC. This chain links TRBV6-2 or TRBV6-3 with TRBJ2-7, with TRBD1 identical over 8 bases. The CDR3 consists of 16 residues. V lost 2 bases and J lost 4; bases outside the gene matches: 10. Germline V CDR1 and CDR2: MNHEY, SVGEGT.

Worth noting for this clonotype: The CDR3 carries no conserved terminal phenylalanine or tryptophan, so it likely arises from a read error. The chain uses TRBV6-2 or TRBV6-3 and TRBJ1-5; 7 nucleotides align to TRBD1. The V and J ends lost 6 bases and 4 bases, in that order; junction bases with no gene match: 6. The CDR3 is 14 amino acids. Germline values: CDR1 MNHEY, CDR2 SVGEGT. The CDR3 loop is CASRVGQMNQPQHL. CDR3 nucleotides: TGTGCCAGCAGGGTGGGACAGATGAATCAGCCCCAGCATTTA.

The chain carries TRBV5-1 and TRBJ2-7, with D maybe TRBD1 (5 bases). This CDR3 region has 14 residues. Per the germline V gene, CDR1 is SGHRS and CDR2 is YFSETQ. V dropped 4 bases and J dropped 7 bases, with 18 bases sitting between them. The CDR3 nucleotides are TGCGCCAGCAGCGACCCCGGAAGGGGATGGGAGCAGTACTTC. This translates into CASSDPGRGWEQYF. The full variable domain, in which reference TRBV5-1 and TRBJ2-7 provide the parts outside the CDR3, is KAGVTQTPRYLIKTRGQQVTLSCSPISGHRSVSWYQQTPGQGLQFLFEYFSETQRNKGNFPGRFSGRQFSNSRSEMNVSTLELGDSALYLCASSDPGRGWEQYFGPGTRLTVT.

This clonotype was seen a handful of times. This CDR3 reads CASSLRGMNYEQYF. The CDR3 coding sequence is TGTGCCAGCAGTTTAAGGGGGATGAACTACGAGCAGTACTTC. This chain connects TRBV28 to TRBJ2-7; possibly TRBD1 for D (6 bases). Germline V lookup: CDR1 MDHEN, CDR2 SYDVKM. The CDR3 loop spans 14 amino acids. V shed 2 bases and J shed 3 bases, with 11 bases lying between them.

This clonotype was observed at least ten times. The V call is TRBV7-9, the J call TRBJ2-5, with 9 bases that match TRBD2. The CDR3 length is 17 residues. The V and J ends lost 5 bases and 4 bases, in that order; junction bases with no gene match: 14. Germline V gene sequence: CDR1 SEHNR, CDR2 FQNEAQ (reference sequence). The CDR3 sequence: CASSKGPSGAVGETQYF. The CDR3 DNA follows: TGTGCCAGCAGCAAAGGTCCTAGCGGGGCGGTGGGAGAGACCCAGTACTTC. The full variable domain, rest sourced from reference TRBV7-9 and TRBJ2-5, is DTGVSQNPRHKITKRGQNVTFRCDPISEHNRLYWYRQTLGQGPEFLTYFQNEAQLEKSRLLSDRFSAERPKGSFSTLEIQRTEQGDSAMYLCASSKGPSGAVGETQYFGPGTRLLVL.

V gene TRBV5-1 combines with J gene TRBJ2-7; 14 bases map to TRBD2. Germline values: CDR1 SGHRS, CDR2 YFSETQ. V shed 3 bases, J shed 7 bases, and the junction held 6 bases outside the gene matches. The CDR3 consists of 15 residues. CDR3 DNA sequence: TGCGCCAGCAGCTGGGGACTAGCGGGAGTAGGAGAGCAGTACTTC. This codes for CASSWGLAGVGEQYF.

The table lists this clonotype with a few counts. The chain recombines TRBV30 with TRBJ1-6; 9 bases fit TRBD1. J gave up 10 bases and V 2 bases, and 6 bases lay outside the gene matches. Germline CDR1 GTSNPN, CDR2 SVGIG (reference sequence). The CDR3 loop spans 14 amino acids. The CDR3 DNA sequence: TGTGCCTGGAGTTTGACAGGGGGAAGCTCACCCCTCCACTTT. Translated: CAWSLTGGSSPLHF. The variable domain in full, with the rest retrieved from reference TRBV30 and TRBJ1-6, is SQTIHQWPATLVQPVGSPLSLECTVEGTSNPNLYWYRQAAGRGLQLLFYSVGIGQISSEVPQNLSASRPQDRQFILSSKKLLLSDSGFYLCAWSLTGGSSPLHFGNGTRLTVT.

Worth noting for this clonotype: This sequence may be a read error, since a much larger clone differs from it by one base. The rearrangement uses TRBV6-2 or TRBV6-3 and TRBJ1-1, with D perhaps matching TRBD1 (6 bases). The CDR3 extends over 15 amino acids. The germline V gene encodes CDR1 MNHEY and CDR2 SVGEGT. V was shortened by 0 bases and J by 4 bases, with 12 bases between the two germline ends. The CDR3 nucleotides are TGTGCCAGCAGTTACTCGGGGACATGGCTCACTGAAGCTTTCTTT. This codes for CASSYSGTWLTEAFF.

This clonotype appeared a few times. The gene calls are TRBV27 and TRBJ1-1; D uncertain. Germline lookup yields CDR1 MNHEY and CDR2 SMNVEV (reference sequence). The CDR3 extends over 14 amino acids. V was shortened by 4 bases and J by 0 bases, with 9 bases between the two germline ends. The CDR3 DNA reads TGTGCCAGCAGTTCAAGAGGGCTGAACACTGAAGCTTTCTTT. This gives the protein CASSSRGLNTEAFF.

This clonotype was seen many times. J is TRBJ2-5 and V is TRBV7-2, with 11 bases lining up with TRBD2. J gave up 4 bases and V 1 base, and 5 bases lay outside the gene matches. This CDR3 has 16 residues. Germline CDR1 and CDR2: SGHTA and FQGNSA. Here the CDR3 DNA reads TGTGCCAGCAGCTTAGGCGGGACTAGCGGCAGAGAGACCCAGTACTTC. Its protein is CASSLGGTSGRETQYF.